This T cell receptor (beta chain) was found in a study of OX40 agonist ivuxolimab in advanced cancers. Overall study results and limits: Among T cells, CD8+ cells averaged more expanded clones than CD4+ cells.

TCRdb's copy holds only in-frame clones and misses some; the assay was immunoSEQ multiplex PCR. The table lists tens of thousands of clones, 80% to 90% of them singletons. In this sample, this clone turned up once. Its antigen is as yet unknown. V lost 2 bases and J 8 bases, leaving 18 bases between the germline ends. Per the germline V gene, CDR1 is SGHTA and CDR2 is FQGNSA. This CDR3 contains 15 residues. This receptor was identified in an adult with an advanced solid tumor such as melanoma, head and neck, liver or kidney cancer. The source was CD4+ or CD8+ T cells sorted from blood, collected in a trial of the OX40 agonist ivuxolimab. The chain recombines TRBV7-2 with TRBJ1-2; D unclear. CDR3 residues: CASSLSAGQDVGYTF. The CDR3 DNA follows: TGTGCCAGCAGCTTAAGCGCGGGTCAGGACGTGGGCTACACCTTC.